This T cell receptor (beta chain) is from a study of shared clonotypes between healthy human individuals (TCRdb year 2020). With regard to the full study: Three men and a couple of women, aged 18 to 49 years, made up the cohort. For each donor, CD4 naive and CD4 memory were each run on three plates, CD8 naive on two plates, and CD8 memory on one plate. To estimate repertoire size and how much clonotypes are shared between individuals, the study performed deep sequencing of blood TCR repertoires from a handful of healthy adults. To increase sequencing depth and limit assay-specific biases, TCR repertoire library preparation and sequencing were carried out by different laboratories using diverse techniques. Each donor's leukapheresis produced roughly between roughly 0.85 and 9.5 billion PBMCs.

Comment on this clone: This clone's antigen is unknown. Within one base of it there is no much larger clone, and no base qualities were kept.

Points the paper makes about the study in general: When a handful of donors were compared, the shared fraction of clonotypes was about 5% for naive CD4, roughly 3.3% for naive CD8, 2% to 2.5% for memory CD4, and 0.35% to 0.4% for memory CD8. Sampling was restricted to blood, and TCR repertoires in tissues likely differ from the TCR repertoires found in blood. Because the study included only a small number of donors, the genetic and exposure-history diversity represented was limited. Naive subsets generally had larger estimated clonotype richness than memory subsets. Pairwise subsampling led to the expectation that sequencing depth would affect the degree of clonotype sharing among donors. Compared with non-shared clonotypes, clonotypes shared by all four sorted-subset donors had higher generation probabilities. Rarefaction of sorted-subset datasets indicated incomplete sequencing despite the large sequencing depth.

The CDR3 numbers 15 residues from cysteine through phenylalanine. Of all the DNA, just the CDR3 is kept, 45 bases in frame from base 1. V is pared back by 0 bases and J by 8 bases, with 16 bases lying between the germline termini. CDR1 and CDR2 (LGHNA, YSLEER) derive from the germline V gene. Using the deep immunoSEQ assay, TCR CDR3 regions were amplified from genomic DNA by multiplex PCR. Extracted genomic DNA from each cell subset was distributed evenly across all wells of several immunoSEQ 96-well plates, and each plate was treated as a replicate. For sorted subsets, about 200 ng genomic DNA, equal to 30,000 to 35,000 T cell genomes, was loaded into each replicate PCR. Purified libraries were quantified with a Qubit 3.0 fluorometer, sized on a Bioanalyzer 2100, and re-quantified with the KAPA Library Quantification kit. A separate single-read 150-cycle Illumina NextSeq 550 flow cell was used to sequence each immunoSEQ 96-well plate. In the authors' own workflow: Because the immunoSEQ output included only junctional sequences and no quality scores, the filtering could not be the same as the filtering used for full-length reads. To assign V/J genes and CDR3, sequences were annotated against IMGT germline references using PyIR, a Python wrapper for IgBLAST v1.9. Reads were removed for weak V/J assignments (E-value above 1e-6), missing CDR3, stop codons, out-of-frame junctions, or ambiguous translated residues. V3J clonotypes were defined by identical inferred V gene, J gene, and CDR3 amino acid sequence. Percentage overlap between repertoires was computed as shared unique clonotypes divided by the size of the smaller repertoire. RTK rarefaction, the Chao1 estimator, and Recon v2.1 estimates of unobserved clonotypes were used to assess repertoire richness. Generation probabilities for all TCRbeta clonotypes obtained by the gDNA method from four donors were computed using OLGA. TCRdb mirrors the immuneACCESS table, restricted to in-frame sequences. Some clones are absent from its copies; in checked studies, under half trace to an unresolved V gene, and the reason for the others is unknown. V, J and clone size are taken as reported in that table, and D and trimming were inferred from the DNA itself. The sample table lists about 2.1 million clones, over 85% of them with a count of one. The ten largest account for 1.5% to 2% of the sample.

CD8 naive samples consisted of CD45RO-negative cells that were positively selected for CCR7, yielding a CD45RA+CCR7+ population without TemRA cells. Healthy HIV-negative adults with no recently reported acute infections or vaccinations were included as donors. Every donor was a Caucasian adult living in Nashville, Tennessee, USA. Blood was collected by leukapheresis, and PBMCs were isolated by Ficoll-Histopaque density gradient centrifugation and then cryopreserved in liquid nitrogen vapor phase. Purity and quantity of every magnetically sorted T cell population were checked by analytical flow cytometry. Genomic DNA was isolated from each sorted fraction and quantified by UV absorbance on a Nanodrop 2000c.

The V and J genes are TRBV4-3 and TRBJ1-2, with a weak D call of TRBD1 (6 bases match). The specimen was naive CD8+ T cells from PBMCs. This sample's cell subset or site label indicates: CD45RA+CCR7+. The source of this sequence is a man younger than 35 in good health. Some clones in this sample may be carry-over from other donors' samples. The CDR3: CASSQDYPQGSGYTF. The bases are TGCGCCAGCAGCCAAGATTATCCACAGGGTAGCGGCTACACCTTC.